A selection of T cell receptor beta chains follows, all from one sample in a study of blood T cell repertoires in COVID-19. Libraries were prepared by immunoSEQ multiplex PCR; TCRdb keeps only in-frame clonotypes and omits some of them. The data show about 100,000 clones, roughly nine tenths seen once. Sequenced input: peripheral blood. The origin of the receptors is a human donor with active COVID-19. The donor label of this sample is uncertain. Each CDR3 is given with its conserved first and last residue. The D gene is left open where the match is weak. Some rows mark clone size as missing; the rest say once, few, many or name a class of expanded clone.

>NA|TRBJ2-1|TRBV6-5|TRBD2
CASGTSGYRNEQFF
TGTGCCAGCGGTACTAGCGGGTACAGAAATGAGCAGTTCTTC
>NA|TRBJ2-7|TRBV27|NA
CASSLSQPGWYEQYF
TGTGCCAGCAGTTTATCCCAGCCCGGGTGGTACGAGCAGTACTTC
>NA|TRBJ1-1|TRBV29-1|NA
CSVYRAEAFF
TGCAGCGTTTACCGGGCTGAAGCTTTCTTT
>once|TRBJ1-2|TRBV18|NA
CASSPPLQSVSGGGYTF
TGTGCCAGCTCACCCCCGCTCCAAAGTGTAAGCGGCGGGGGCTACACCTTC
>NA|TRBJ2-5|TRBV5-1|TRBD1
CASSSLTGRQETQYF
TGCGCCAGCAGCTCCTTGACAGGGCGGCAAGAGACCCAGTACTTC
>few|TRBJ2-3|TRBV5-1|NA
CASSLGLGLGGNGDTQYF
TGCGCCAGCAGCTTGGGTCTAGGCCTTGGGGGGAATGGCGATACGCAGTATTTT
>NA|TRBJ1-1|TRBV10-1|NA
CVKGGSEAEAFF
TGCGTTAAGGGGGGGTCTGAGGCTGAAGCTTTCTTT
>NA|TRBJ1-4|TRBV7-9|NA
CASSLDSNEKLFF
TGTGCCAGCAGCTTAGACAGTAATGAAAAACTGTTTTTT
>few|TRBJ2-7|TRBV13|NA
CASSLSGDSYEQYF
TGTGCCAGCAGCTTATCAGGGGACTCCTACGAGCAGTACTTC
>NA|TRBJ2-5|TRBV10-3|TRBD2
CAISEEGRRGGAQETQYF
TGTGCCATCAGTGAGGAAGGCCGTCGCGGGGGGGCACAAGAGACCCAGTACTTC
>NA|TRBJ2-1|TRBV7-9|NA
CASSFSDGGEQFF
TGTGCCAGCAGTTTTTCCGACGGGGGTGAGCAGTTCTTC
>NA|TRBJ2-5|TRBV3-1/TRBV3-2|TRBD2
CASSPVRIKKATLAGEETQYF
TGTGCCAGCAGCCCCGTGCGAATAAAGAAAGCAACACTAGCGGGGGAAGAGACCCAGTACTTC
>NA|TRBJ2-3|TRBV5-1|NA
CASSLAGVQTDTQYF
TGCGCCAGCAGCTTGGCCGGGGTTCAAACAGATACGCAGTATTTT
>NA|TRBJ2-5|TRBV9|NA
CASSDRAITETQYF
TGTGCCAGCAGCGACAGGGCAATTACTGAGACCCAGTACTTC
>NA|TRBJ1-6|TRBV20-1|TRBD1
CSARAGTDNSPLHF
TGCAGTGCTCGTGCCGGGACAGATAATTCACCCCTCCACTTT
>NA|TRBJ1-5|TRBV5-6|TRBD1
CASSSGTGSQPQHF
TGTGCCAGCAGCTCCGGGACAGGGAGTCAGCCCCAGCATTTT
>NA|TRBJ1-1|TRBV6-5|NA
CASRTVNTEAFF
TGTGCCAGCAGGACAGTGAACACTGAAGCTTTCTTT
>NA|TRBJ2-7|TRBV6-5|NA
CASSYLGSYEQYF
TGTGCCAGCAGTTACCTAGGATCTTACGAGCAGTACTTC
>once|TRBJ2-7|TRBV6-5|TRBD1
CASRTTGDEQYF
TGTGCCAGCAGAACGACAGGGGACGAGCAGTACTTC
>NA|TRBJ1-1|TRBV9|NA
CASSPVFAEAFF
TGTGCCAGCAGCCCCGTTTTCGCTGAAGCTTTCTTT
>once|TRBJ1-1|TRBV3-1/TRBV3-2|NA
CASSQGADGEEAFF
TGTGCCAGCAGCCAAGGGGCCGACGGGGAAGAAGCTTTCTTT
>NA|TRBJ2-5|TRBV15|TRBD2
CATSRGGAAGEETQYF
TGTGCCACCAGCAGGGGAGGGGCAGCGGGGGAAGAGACCCAGTACTTC
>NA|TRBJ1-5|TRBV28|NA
CASSLSQGSNQPQHF
TGTGCCAGCAGTCTTAGTCAGGGTAGCAATCAGCCCCAGCATTTT
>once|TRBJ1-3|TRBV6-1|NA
CASSDRVNTIYF
TGTGCCAGCAGTGACAGGGTCAACACCATATATTTT
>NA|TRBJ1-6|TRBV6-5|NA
CASRRDSTSRPLHF
TGTGCCAGCAGGCGGGACTCTACTAGCAGGCCCCTCCACTTT
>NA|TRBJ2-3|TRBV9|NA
CASSAPRGSSSSTDTQYF
TGTGCCAGCAGCGCCCCCAGAGGATCCTCCTCTTCCACAGATACGCAGTATTTT
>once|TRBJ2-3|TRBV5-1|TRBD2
CASSLLREATDTQYF
TGCGCCAGCAGCTTGTTACGGGAGGCCACAGATACGCAGTATTTT
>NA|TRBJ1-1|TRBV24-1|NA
CATREGPMNTEAFF
TGTGCCACCAGGGAGGGCCCAATGAACACTGAAGCTTTCTTT
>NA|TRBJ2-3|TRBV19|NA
CASSIDEADTQYF
TGTGCCAGTAGTATAGACGAGGCAGATACGCAGTATTTT
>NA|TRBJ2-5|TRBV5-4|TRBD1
CASSSDRGLQETQYF
TGTGCCAGCAGCTCGGACAGGGGCCTCCAAGAGACCCAGTACTTC
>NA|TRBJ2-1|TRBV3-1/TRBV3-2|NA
CASRLINREPYNEQFF
TGTGCCAGCAGACTGATTAACCGGGAACCCTACAATGAGCAGTTCTTC
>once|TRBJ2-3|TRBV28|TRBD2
CASSPTSGGSDTQYF
TGTGCCAGCAGCCCGACTAGCGGGGGGTCAGATACGCAGTATTTT
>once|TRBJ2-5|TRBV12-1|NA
CAGRGGGNQETQYF
TGTGCCGGAAGGGGCGGGGGTAACCAAGAGACCCAGTACTTC